This T cell receptor beta chain originates from a study of blood T cell repertoires in COVID-19. Across the whole study: COVID-19 samples collected from the United States, Italy and Spain covered acute and convalescent phases. In each case, the material was cDNA or gDNA derived from T cells, B-cell-depleted T cells, or PBMCs.

Germline CDR1 MNHEY, CDR2 SVGAGI. There are 15 residues in the CDR3. Unmatched junction bases numbered 4, after V lost 5 bases and J lost 4 bases. TCRdb's copy holds only in-frame clones and misses some; the assay was immunoSEQ multiplex PCR. The data contain approximately 250,000 clones, about 86% of them singletons. The sequenced sample was PBMCs or T cells enriched from blood (not recorded which). The origin of this receptor is a man aged 25 to 40 with acute COVID-19. V and J are TRBV6-5 and TRBJ1-5; 11 bases map to TRBD1. CDR3 sequence reads: CASSHGDRGNQPQHF. The CDR3 DNA sequence: TGTGCCAGCAGTCACGGGGACAGGGGGAATCAGCCCCAGCATTTT.